This TCR beta chain is drawn from a study of Graves' ophthalmopathy and Graves' hyperthyroidism. Across the whole study: No progression to ophthalmopathy over 18 months defined stable hyperthyroidism.

This clonotype was counted ten times or more. As yet, its antigen is unknown. Aged 18 to 65, hyperthyroidism patients had been newly diagnosed, with under 2 months' duration. The diagnostic workup employed clinical symptoms, serum thyroxine, TRAb, thyroid ultrasound and orbital computed tomography. Germline V gene sequence: CDR1 MNHEY, CDR2 SVGAGI. This CDR3 comprises 10 residues. The V end was cut by 5 bases, the J end by 5 bases, with 3 bases between. RNA transcripts were the template, and TCR beta CDR3 regions were amplified from them. HTBI-primed RT-PCR formed the first round, and a multiplex PCR formed the second. TCRdb reprocessed the multiplex PCR reads with MiXCR, giving one entry per CDR3 protein. The sample holds 500,000 to 700,000 distinct CDR3 sequences, 35% to 45% seen once. Points from the study as a whole: For predicting ophthalmopathy progression, the model had roughly 70% sensitivity and nearly 75% specificity.

The sample taken for sequencing was peripheral blood or thyroid tissue (not recorded which). This chain joins TRBV6-5 and TRBJ1-1, with D hard to call. The source of this sequence is an adult man with Graves' hyperthyroidism. The CDR3 nucleotides are TGTGCCAGCAGTCGTACTGAAGCTTTCTTT. Residues: CASSRTEAFF.